This TCR beta chain emerged from a study of T cell clones after liver transplantation. Germline V gene sequence: CDR1 KGHSH, CDR2 LQKENI. The CDR3 has 15 residues. Trimming removed 6 bases from V and 8 bases from J; junction bases left unmatched: 10. Sorting of unstimulated PBMCs yielded separate CD3+CD4+ and CD3+CD8+ fractions. TCRdb's table, derived via immunoSEQ multiplex PCR, lists solely in-frame clones and lacks some. The data contain roughly 55,000 clones, roughly 83% of them singletons. The sequence was collected from a human donor who received a liver transplant. The sample here was CD4+ T cells from blood, taken before liver transplant. J is TRBJ1-6 and V is TRBV18; 7 nucleotides match TRBD1. CDR3 amino acids: CASSPQTGRDSPLHF. Here the CDR3 DNA reads TGTGCCAGCTCCCCCCAGACAGGGAGGGATTCACCCCTCCACTTT.